What follows describes a single T cell receptor beta chain. The clone's antigen remains unknown. Base qualities are not at hand, and no much larger clone is one base apart. TCRbeta CDR3 regions were amplified from genomic DNA using the immunoSEQ Assay, a bias-controlled multiplex PCR. On the authors' methods: Nucleated cell counts per sample were estimated from amplification of reference gene primers within the assay. To quantify the absolute abundance of each unique TCRbeta CDR3 rearrangement, sequence reads were collapsed and filtered. Productive Simpson clonality was computed per sample as the square root of Simpson's diversity index over productive rearrangements. Entries here come from immuneACCESS through TCRdb and include only in-frame sequences with V and J called. Some clones fail to appear in such tables; in the studies checked, an unresolved V gene covers under half of the shortfall, and the cause of the remainder is unknown. That table gives V, J and clone size, and the DNA gave D and trimming. This sample lists about 210,000 clones; around 83% were detected once. The top ten constitute 3% to 3.5% of the sample.

In the prospective study, participants were 18 to 89 years old, resided in about two dozen geographic areas of the United States, and were enrolled through a virtual design. Cohort assignment in the prospective study relied on participant-reported clinical history from a screening survey and a study questionnaire. A participant counted as exposed if, within 2 weeks of entering the study, that participant had been in contact with someone who had a PCR-confirmed or clinician-diagnosed COVID-19 case. In the prospective study, whole blood, serum and a nasopharyngeal or oropharyngeal swab were collected from each participant by mobile phlebotomists. Participants in the prospective study had the option to provide additional blood draws and questionnaires over a 2-month period. Prospective study blood samples were shipped either frozen or at room temperature before DNA extraction. The CDR3 sequence holds 18 residues, the cysteine and phenylalanine included. Just the 54-base CDR3 DNA is kept, in frame starting at base 1. Taken from the germline V gene, the CDR1 and CDR2 loops are SGDLS and YYNGEE. V ends up 0 bases short and J 0 bases short, with an unmatched junction base count of 9.

The sample comes from a study of blood T cell repertoires in COVID-19 (dated by TCRdb to 2020 to 2021). As for the study more broadly: Collaborator samples came from the United States, Italy and Spain and covered acute and convalescent phases of COVID-19. The material from the prospective study consisted of cDNA or gDNA derived from T cells, B-cell-depleted T cells, or PBMCs. Subjects who had been exposed to COVID-19, were actively infected with it, or had recovered from it provided the deeply sampled blood TCRbeta repertoires that made up the dataset. A freely available public database, intended as a resource for researchers studying the immune response to SARS-CoV-2, is where the repertoires were released. Samples came from the ongoing ImmuneRACE study (first 160 participants) plus 1,254 subjects from 6 global collaborators. The sample metadata nearly always contained a de-identified subject ID, COVID-19 status, age in years and sex. Where HLA class I and class II types were available, the types were taken from metadata supplied by the sample provider, not from assay-based typing. Overall study results and their limits: The quantity of clinical and demographic metadata differed by source and by participant and was supplied without curation.

The chain employs TRBV9 and TRBJ2-3, with 8 bases aligning to TRBD2. The TCR comes from a young woman who had been exposed to COVID-19. The sequenced sample consisted of PBMCs or T cells enriched from blood (not recorded which). The CDR3 sequence is CASSVAWGSGASTDTQYF. Here is the DNA: TGTGCCAGCAGCGTAGCCTGGGGTAGCGGGGCTAGCACAGATACGCAGTATTTT.